The following is a TCR beta chain sequence with its context. Its antigen is unknown. The data were obtained in a study of T cell responses to AZD1222 COVID-19 vaccine. Whole-study findings and limits: Females made up more of the donors, who were largely white British, and clonal diversity may have come out too low.

Trimming pared 7 bases from V and 3 bases from J, leaving 16 bases between. This CDR3 is 14 amino acids long. Germline values: CDR1 WNHNN, CDR2 SYGVQD (reference sequence). Sequencing used immunoSEQ multiplex PCR; TCRdb keeps in-frame clones, though not all of them. Here the sample spans 110,000 to 150,000 clones, approximately 83% being singletons. Sequenced material: peripheral blood, taken on day 0 of AZD1222 vaccination. V and J are TRBV10-1 and TRBJ2-7, with D perhaps matching TRBD1 (5 bases). This receptor was taken from an adult in good health. CDR3 in amino acids: CASNDGQGSYEQYF. CDR3 sequence (DNA): TGCGCCAGCAACGATGGCCAGGGAAGCTACGAGCAGTACTTC.